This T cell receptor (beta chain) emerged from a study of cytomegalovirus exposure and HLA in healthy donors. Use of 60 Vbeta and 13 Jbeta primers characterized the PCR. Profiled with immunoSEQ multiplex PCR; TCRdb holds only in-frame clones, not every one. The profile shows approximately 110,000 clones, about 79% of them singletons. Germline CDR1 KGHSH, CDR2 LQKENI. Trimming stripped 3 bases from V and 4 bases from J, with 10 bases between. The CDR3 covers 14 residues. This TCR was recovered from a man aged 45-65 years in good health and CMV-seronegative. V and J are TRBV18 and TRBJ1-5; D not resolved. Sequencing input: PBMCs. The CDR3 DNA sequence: TGTGCCAGCTCACCTGCGGATGGAAATCAGCCCCAGCATTTT. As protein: CASSPADGNQPQHF.